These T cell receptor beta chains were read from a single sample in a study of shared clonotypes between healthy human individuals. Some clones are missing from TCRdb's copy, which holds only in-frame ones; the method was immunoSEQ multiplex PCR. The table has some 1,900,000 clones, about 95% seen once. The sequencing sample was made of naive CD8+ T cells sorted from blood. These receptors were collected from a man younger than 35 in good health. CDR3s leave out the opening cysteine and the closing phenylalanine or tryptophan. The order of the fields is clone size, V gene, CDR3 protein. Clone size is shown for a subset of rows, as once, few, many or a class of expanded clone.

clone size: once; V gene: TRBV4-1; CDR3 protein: ASSQSGLATYNEQF
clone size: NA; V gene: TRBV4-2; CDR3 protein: ASSQEGGLAPSEQY
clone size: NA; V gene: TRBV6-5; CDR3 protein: ASSYLQGFYNSPLH
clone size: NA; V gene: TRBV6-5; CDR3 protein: ASSYPASGADTQY
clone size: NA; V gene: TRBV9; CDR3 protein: ASSVAWGGGEKLF
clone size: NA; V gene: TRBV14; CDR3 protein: ASSHPRAGGANEQF
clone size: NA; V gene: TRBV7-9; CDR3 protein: ASSLEAYGYT
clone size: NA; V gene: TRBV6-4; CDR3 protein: ASSDSAAHEQF
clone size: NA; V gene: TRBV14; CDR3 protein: ASSQVGTSADTQY
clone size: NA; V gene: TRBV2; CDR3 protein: ASSVSSLRETQY
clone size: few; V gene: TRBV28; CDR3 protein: ASSLGDGYT
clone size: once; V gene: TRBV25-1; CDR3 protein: ATSGLGSPLH
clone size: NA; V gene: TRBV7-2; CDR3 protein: ASSLVGWGSTEAF
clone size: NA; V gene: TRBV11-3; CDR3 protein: ASSLTDEQF
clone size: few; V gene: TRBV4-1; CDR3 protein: ASRIATGANQPQH
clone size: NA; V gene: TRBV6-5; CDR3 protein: ASSFGAPSGEQY
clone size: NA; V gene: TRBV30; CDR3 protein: AWSQLAGGGETQY
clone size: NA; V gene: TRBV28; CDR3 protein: ASSLLTGTGSPLH
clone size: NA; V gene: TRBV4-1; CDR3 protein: ASSQDSTGWTEAF
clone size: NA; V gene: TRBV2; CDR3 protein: ASSESLAGETDTQY
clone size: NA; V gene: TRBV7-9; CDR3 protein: ARGTHTGELF
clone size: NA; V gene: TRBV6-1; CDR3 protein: ASSRVGIPTDTQY
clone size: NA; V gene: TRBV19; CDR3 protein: ASSTDSSSNQPQH
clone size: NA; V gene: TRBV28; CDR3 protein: ASSSRAGQGHGYT
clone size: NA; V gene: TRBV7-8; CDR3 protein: ASSLELTNYEQY
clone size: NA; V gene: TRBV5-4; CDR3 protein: ASSRSTSAGELF
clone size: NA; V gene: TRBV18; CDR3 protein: ASSPAGYKVYEQY
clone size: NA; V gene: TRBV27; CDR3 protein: ASSFGETPYEQY
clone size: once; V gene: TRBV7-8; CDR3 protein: ASSLAADSTGYT
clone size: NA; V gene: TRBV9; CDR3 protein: ASSVEGQGHNEQF
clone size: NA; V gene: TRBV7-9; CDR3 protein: ASAQVETQY
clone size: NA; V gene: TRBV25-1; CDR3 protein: ASSDEGAEAF
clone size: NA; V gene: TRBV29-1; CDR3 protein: SVEDPWDRGLAGGRSTGELF
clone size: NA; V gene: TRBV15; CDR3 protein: ATSRDVWVTGVDEQY
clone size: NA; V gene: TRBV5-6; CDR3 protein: ASSLELDSTYNEQF
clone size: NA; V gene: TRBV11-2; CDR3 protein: ASSSRTVYEQY
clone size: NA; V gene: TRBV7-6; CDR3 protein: ASSLRQRDSPSSYNEQF
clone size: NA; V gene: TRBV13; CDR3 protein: ASSFRTGRHNEQF
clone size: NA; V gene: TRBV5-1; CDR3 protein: ASLRGEGQPQH
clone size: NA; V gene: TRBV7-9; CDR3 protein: ASSLAYSYNEQF
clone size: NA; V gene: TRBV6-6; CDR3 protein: ASSLEGRFEKLF
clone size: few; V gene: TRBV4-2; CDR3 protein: ASSPRDGNTEAF
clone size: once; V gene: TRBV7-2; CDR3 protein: ASSLKGLAGGSEQY
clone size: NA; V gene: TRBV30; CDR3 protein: AWSVAIANEQF
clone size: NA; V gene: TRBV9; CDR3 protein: ASSVGGTSGGSYEQY
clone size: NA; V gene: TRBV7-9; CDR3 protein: ASSPRTGESPFHNEQF
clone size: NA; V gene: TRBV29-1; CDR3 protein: SVDHGTYSEQY
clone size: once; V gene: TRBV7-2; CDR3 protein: ASSSLEGPAQYNEQF
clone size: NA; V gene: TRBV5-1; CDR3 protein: AIRDYPNTGELF
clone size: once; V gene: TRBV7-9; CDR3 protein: ASSPGEKLF
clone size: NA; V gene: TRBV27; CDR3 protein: ASSSLNSYEQY
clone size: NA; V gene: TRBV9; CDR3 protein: ASSVDVGSLYEQY
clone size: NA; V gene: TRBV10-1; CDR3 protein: ASSAGGSGSRNEQF
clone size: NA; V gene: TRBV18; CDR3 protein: ASSPDPGTTYEQY
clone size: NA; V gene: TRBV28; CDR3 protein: ASSLTGGYEQY
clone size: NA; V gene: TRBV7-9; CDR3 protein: ASSSPPDGFYEQY